A single sample is the source of the 20 T cell receptor beta chains below, sequenced in a study of T cells in women clearing cervical HPV infection. Profiling relied on immunoSEQ multiplex PCR, and the TCRdb table lists in-frame clones only, not all of them. The listing contains roughly 38,000 clones. The source material was blood buffy coat. The receptors were sampled from a woman between 18 and 70 years old with a cervical HPV16 infection that either progressed to CIN3+ or cleared (not recorded which).

A note on this clone: The missing CDR3 end, 3 residues past where the read stops, is filled in from the germline J gene. The rearrangement links TRBV5-1 to TRBJ2-5; 11 bases agree with TRBD1. From germline, CDR1 is SGHRS and CDR2 YFSETQ. J lost 5 bases, V lost 4 bases, and 10 bases had no gene match. This CDR3 contains 16 residues. The sequenced CDR3 bases are TGCGCCAGCAGCCCATCGGGCGGGACAGGGGGGGAGACC. Its translation: CASSPSGGTGGET. The whole CDR3 protein reads CASSPSGGTGGETQYF.

As for this clone: The missing CDR3 end, 3 residues past where the read stops, is filled in from the germline J gene. The chain combines TRBV6-1 with TRBJ2-3; TRBD2 agrees at 12 bases. Trimming at V came to 4 bases and at J to 3 bases, leaving 5 bases not matched to a gene. Germline V gene sequence: CDR1 MNHNS, CDR2 SASEGT. The CDR3 covers 16 residues. The sequenced CDR3 bases are TGTGCCAGCAGTGGGGCTAGCGGGGGGGCGACAGATACG. Protein sequence: CASSGASGGATDT. The entire CDR3 sequence reads CASSGASGGATDTQYF.

As for this clone: The read terminates 3 residues ahead of where the CDR3 ends, so the germline J gene completes it. The chain carries TRBV5-1 and TRBJ2-1, with 10 bases lining up with TRBD1. CDR1 and CDR2 from the germline V gene are SGHRS and YFSETQ. The CDR3 is made up of 12 amino acids. Losses at the gene ends were 7 bases for V and 9 bases for J; bases not matched to a gene: 4. This CDR3 reads CASGGQGIEQFF. The sequenced CDR3 bases are TGCGCCAGCGGGGGACAGGGGATTGAG.

For this clone: The CDR3 is cut off 3 residues early in the read; its end comes from the germline J gene. This chain links TRBV20-1 with TRBJ2-5; TRBD2 aligns across 11 bases. V was clipped by 5 bases and J by 5 bases; unmatched bases: 10. The CDR3 sequence is 15 residues long. CDR1 is DFQATT, CDR2 SNEGSKA, per germline (reference sequence). CDR3 sequence: CSAPDRLAGSETQYF. The covered CDR3 bases are TGCAGTGCTCCAGACAGACTAGCGGGAAGCGAGACC.

Of note for this clone: The read terminates 3 residues before the CDR3 end, so the remaining end is supplied by the germline J gene. The V gene is TRBV18, the J gene TRBJ1-4; TRBD1 matches 10 bases. The V and J ends lost 3 bases and 0 bases, in that order; junction bases with no gene match: 1. Germline lookup yields CDR1 KGHSH and CDR2 LQKENI. The CDR3 spans 16 residues. CDR3 amino acids: CASSPGQGATNEKLFF. CDR3 DNA, as far as it was read: TGTGCCAGCTCACCCGGACAGGGGGCAACTAATGAAAAA.

The CDR3 DNA, read in part, is TGTGCCAGCTCACCAACCTGGATTACAGATACG. The encoded protein is CASSPTWITDT. The complete CDR3 reads CASSPTWITDTAFF. The chain couples TRBV18 to TRBJ1-1; no definite D call. The read terminates 3 residues ahead of where the CDR3 ends, so the germline J gene completes it. The CDR3 is made up of 14 amino acids. Germline CDR1 reads KGHSH; CDR2 reads LQKENI.

As to this clone: The read stops 3 residues short of the end of the CDR3; the missing end is completed from the germline J gene. The V gene is TRBV7-3, the J gene TRBJ2-3; 13 bases fit TRBD2. The J segment lost 7 bases and the V segment lost 0 bases, leaving 10 bases of the junction unmatched. The CDR3 has 18 residues. The germline gives CDR1 SGHTA, CDR2 FQGTGA. The CDR3 region is CASSLTSGTSGASYTQYF. The CDR3 DNA, read in part, is TGTGCCAGCAGCTTAACTTCCGGGACTAGCGGGGCCTCGTATACG.

A remark on this clone: With the read ending 3 residues before the CDR3 end, the germline J gene is used to fill in that end. The chain couples TRBV7-3 to TRBJ1-1; maybe TRBD1 (6 bases). Germline V gene sequence: CDR1 SGHTA, CDR2 FQGTGA. CDR3 length: 11 amino acids. The CDR3 bases that were read are TGTGCCAGCAGCACGGACAGCCGA. Protein product: CASSTDSR. The full CDR3 reads CASSTDSRAFF.

On this clone: Read data end 3 residues before the CDR3 end; the end is taken from the germline J gene. The chain is built from TRBV19 and TRBJ2-2; D remains unclear. The CDR3 is made up of 15 amino acids. Germline CDR1 reads LNHDA; CDR2 reads SQIVND (reference sequence). Partial CDR3 DNA: TGTGCCAGTAGTATATCCGTCGCAACTAATGAAAAG. Amino acids: CASSISVATNEK. The full-length CDR3 reads as CASSISVATNEKLFF. The complete variable domain, with remaining parts taken from reference TRBV19 and TRBJ2-2, reads DGGITQSPKYLFRKEGQNVTLSCEQNLNHDAMYWYRQDPGQGLRLIYYSQIVNDFQKGDIAEGYSVSREKKESFPLTVTSAQKNPTAFYLCASSISVATNEKLFFGEGSRLTVL.

Comments on this clone: The read ends 3 residues early relative to the CDR3; the germline J gene fills the gap. The chain has TRBV7-3 and TRBJ1-4; TRBD1 is a possible D gene (5 bases). Looked up from germline, CDR1 is SGHTA and CDR2 is FQGTGA. The CDR3 spans 17 residues. The CDR3: CASSPRARLSGANVLFF. The DNA read from the CDR3 is TGTGCCAGCAGCCCCCGTGCCCGACTCTCTGGGGCCAACGTA.

With respect to this clone: The sequenced fragment ends 3 residues before the CDR3 boundary, so the rest is inferred from the germline J gene. The V call is TRBV7-2, the J call TRBJ2-7; 7 bases align to TRBD2. Germline V lookup: CDR1 SGHTA, CDR2 FQGNSA. V lost 5 bases and J lost 6; bases outside the gene matches: 10. The CDR3 covers 14 residues. CDR3 region: CASSDGLEPIEQYF. The part of the CDR3 DNA that was read is TGTGCCAGCAGCGACGGACTAGAGCCGATCGAG.

About this clone itself: The read comes to an end 3 residues before the CDR3 does, leaving the germline J gene to fill in the end. The gene calls are TRBV29-1 and TRBJ1-2; a weak D match, TRBD1 (6 bases). V lost 4 bases, J lost 3 bases, and 18 bases lay in between. Germline lookup yields CDR1 SQVTM and CDR2 ANQGSEA. The CDR3 consists of 15 residues. CDR3 residues: CSVVGEAGDYYGYTF. The part of the CDR3 DNA that was read is TGCAGCGTTGTGGGGGAGGCAGGGGATTACTATGGC.

The CDR3 DNA, read in part, is TGTGCCAGTAGTATCGGGGTACTGCGCACTGAA. Translated, it gives CASSIGVLRTE. The CDR3 in its entirety is CASSIGVLRTEAFF. The chain combines TRBV19 with TRBJ1-1; D is ambiguous. The read halts 3 residues ahead of the CDR3 end, with the missing end drawn from the germline J gene. This CDR3 spans 14 amino acids. In germline, CDR1 is LNHDA, CDR2 SQIVND (reference sequence). V was cut by 3 bases and J by 4 bases, with 12 bases left in between.

On this clone itself: The read stops 3 residues short of the end of the CDR3; the missing end is completed from the germline J gene. J is TRBJ1-2 and V is TRBV18; possibly TRBD1 for D (6 bases). Germline CDR1 is KGHSH and CDR2 is LQKENI. The CDR3 consists of 16 residues. The DNA read from the CDR3 is TGTGCCAGCTCACCGCAGGCTGGCGGGGGGGCAGATACC. Translated: CASSPQAGGGADT. The entire CDR3 sequence reads CASSPQAGGGADTYTF.

CDR3 sequence: CANTGRETQYF. The CDR3 DNA, read in part, is TGTGCCAACACAGGTAGAGAGACC. The chain uses TRBV11-2 and TRBJ2-5; weak D call: TRBD1 (5 bases). The CDR3 is cut off 3 residues early in the read; its end comes from the germline J gene. Germline loops: CDR1 SGHAT, CDR2 FQNNGV. The CDR3 is 11 residues long. V was shortened by 10 bases and J by 4 bases, with 10 bases between the two germline ends.

In terms of frequency, this clone is medium-sized. Sequencing ends 3 residues short of the CDR3 end; the germline J gene provides the rest. The chain is built from TRBV30 and TRBJ2-1; TRBD2 matches 7 bases. CDR3 length equals 16 residues. The V gene end was trimmed by 1 base and the J gene end by 7 bases; junction bases not matched to a gene: 13. Germline CDR1 and CDR2: GTSNPN and SVGIG (reference sequence). This chain's CDR3 is CAWSALGVGRENEQFF. Incomplete CDR3 DNA: TGTGCCTGGAGTGCGCTAGGGGTAGGGAGGGAAAATGAG.

Turning to this clone: The CDR3 end lies 3 residues beyond the end of the read and is filled in from the germline J gene. The rearrangement links TRBV18 to TRBJ1-2; TRBD1 agrees at 7 bases. This CDR3 comprises 13 residues. CDR1 and CDR2 from the germline V gene are KGHSH and LQKENI. The DNA read from the CDR3 is TGTGCCAGCTCAACTGGACAGGCATACGGC. Amino acids: CASSTGQAYG. The complete CDR3 protein is CASSTGQAYGYTF.

Regarding this clone: The missing CDR3 end, 3 residues past where the read stops, is filled in from the germline J gene. The V and J genes are TRBV9 and TRBJ1-5; tentative D call: TRBD1 (6 bases). V was cut by 0 bases and J by 4 bases, with 17 bases left in between. Looked up from germline, CDR1 is SGDLS and CDR2 is YYNGEE. This CDR3 is 17 amino acids long. The CDR3 bases that were read are TGTGCCAGCAGCGTAGATCGCAGAACGGGACATAATCAGCCC. This translates into CASSVDRRTGHNQP. Given in full, the CDR3 is CASSVDRRTGHNQPQHF.

With respect to this clone: The CDR3 end lies 3 residues beyond the end of the read and is filled in from the germline J gene. The rearrangement links TRBV20-1 to TRBJ1-6; TRBD1 matches at 8 bases. The trim removed 3 bases at V and 3 bases at J, leaving 7 bases unmatched. CDR1 is DFQATT, CDR2 SNEGSKA, per germline (reference sequence). The CDR3 runs 16 residues. The CDR3 DNA, read in part, is TGCAGTGCTAGTGATCCAGGGGGCGGCTATAATTCACCC. It translates to CSASDPGGGYNSP. The CDR3 in full is CSASDPGGGYNSPLHF.

Points on this clone: Read coverage stops 3 residues before the CDR3 terminus; the germline J gene supplies the remainder. This chain connects TRBV7-9 to TRBJ1-5; the D is unclear. The V gene's germline CDR1 is SEHNR and CDR2 FQNEAQ (reference sequence). V lost 1 base and J 8 bases, leaving 9 bases between the germline ends. CDR3 length: 13 residues. The CDR3 loop is CASSLGEGKPQHF. The sequenced part of the CDR3 DNA is TGTGCCAGCAGCTTAGGAGAGGGTAAGCCC.